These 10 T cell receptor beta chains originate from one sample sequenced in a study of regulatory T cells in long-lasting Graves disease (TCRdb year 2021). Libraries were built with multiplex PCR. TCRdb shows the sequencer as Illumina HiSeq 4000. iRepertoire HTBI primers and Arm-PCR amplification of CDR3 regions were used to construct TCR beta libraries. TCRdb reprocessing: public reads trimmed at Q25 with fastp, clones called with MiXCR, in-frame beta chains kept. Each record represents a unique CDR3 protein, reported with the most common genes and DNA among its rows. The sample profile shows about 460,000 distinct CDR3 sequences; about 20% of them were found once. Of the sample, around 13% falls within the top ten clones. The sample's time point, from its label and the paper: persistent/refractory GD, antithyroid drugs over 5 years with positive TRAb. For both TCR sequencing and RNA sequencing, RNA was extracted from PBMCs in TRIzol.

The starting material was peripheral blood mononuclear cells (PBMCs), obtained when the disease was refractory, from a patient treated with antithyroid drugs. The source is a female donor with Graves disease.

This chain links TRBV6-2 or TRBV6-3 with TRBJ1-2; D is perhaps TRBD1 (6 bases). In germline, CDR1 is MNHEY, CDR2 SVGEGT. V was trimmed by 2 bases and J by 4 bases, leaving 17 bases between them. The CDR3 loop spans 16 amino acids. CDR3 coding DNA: TGTGCCAGCAGTTACACTTACCTGGACAGCTCCTATGGCTACACCTTC. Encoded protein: CASSYTYLDSSYGYTF.

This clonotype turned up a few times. The chain's CDR3 is CASSVGDGSLYEQYF. The CDR3, as DNA: TGTGCCAGCAGCGTAGGCGACGGGAGTCTCTACGAGCAGTACTTC. The V gene is TRBV28, the J gene TRBJ2-7; D is perhaps TRBD2 (6 bases). V was trimmed by 6 bases and J by 3 bases, leaving 18 bases between them. CDR3 length: 15 amino acids. Germline CDR1 reads MDHEN; CDR2 reads SYDVKM.

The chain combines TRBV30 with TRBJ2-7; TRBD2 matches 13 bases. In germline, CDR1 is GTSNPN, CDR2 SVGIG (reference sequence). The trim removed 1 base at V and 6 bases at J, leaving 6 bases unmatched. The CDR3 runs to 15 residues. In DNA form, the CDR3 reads TGTGCCTGGAGTGCCATAACTAGCGGGGGGGCCGAGCAGTACTTC. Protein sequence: CAWSAITSGGAEQYF.

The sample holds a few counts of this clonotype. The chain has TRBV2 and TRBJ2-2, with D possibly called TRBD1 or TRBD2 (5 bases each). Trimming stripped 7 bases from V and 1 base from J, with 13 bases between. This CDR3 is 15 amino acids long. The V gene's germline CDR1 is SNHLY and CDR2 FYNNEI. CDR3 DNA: TGTGCCAGCACCCTGGGGGTCCTGAACACCGGGGAGCTGTTTTTT. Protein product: CASTLGVLNTGELFF.

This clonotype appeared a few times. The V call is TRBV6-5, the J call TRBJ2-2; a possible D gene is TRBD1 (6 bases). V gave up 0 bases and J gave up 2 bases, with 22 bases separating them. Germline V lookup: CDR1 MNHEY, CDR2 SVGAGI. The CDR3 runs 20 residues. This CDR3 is CASSYSFSEQGMINTGELFF. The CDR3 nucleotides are TGTGCCAGCAGTTACTCCTTTTCAGAACAGGGAATGATAAACACCGGGGAGCTGTTTTTT.

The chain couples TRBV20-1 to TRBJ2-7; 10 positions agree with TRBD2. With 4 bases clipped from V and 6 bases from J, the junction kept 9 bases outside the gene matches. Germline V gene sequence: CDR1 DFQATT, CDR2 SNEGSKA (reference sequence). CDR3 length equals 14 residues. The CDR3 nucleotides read TGCAGTGCTACGAGCGGGGGGGCTGAATCCGAGCAGTACTTC. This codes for CSATSGGAESEQYF.

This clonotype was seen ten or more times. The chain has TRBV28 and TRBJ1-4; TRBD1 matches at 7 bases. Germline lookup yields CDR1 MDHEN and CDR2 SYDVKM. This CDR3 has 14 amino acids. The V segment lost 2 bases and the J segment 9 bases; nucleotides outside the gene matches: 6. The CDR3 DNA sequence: TGTGCCAGCAGTTTAACGGCAGGGGGGAAAAAACTGTTTTTT. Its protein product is CASSLTAGGKKLFF.

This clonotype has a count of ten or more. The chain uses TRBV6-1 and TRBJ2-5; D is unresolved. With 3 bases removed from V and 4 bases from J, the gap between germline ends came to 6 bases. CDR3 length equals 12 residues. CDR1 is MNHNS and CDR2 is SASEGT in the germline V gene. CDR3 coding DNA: TGTGCCAGCAGTGACCCCGCAGAGACCCAGTACTTC. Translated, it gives CASSDPAETQYF.

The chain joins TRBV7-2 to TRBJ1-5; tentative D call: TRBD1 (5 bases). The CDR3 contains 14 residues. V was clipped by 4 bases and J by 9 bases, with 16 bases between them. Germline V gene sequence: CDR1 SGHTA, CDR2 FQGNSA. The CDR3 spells CASSSGRGRRPQHF. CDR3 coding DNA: TGTGCCAGCAGCTCCGGACGGGGGAGGAGGCCCCAGCATTTT.

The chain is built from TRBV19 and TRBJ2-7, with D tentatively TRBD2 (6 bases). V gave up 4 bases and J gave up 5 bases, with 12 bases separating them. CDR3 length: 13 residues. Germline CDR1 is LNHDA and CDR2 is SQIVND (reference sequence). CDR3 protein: CASSRRRAHEQYF. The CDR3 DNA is TGTGCCAGTAGTAGAAGGAGGGCCCACGAGCAGTACTTC.